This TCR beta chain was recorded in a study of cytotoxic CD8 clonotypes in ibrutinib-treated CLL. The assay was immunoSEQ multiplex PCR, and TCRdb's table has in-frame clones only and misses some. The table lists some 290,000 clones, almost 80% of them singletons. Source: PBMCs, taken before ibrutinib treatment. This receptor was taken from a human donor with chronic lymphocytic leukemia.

CDR3 nucleotides: TGTGCCAGCAGTGAAGCGGGACAGCAGACCACCGGGGAGCTGTTTTTT. Its translation is CASSEAGQQTTGELFF. The chain links TRBV25-1 to TRBJ2-2; D possibly corresponds to TRBD1 (7 bases). Germline V lookup: CDR1 MGHDK, CDR2 SYGVNS. Deletions cut 2 bases from V and 4 bases from J, with 14 bases between. The CDR3 runs 16 residues.